Each of the 26 T cell receptor beta chains below was sequenced from the same sample in a study of cytomegalovirus exposure and HLA in healthy donors. The PCR was carried out with 60 Vbeta primers and 13 Jbeta primers. Profiling relied on immunoSEQ multiplex PCR, and the TCRdb table lists in-frame clones only, not all of them. The listing contains about 50,000 clones. Sequencing used PBMCs. The receptors shown here come from a woman aged 18-35 years in good health and CMV-seronegative.

This chain uses TRBV9 with TRBJ2-3; 7 bases are shared with TRBD2. The CDR3 has 17 amino acids. Germline-derived CDR1 and CDR2 are SGDLS and YYNGEE. After removal of 0 bases from V and 2 bases from J, the junction contained 9 bases not matched to a gene. The CDR3 loop is CASSVGPGGGPTDTQYF. In DNA, the CDR3 is TGTGCCAGCAGCGTAGGTCCAGGCGGGGGACCCACAGATACGCAGTATTTT.

V is TRBV2 and J is TRBJ1-1; TRBD1 might be the D (6 bases). From germline, CDR1 is SNHLY and CDR2 FYNNEI. This CDR3 is built from 13 residues. Trimming stripped 6 bases from V and 1 base from J, with 9 bases between. The CDR3 reads CASRADRNTEAFF. The CDR3 DNA is TGTGCCAGCAGGGCGGACAGGAACACTGAAGCTTTCTTT.

The chain employs TRBV20-1 and TRBJ1-2; D remains unclear. V shed 5 bases and J shed 4 bases, with 8 bases lying between them. This CDR3 has 11 residues. Germline CDR1 reads DFQATT; CDR2 reads SNEGSKA (reference sequence). The DNA for the CDR3 is TGCAGTGCTCAGTCAGGCTATGGCTACACCTTC. Translating gives CSAQSGYGYTF.

The chain joins TRBV6-1 to TRBJ1-5; D remains ambiguous. The CDR3 sequence is 14 residues long. V lost 8 bases, J lost 6 bases, and 17 bases lay in between. Germline CDR1 reads MNHNS; CDR2 reads SASEGT. The CDR3 sequence: CASVRVRAGQPQHF. DNA of the CDR3: TGTGCCAGCGTACGTGTGAGGGCCGGTCAGCCCCAGCATTTT.

The chain is built from TRBV10-1 and TRBJ1-4; D uncertain. Deletions cut 4 bases from V and 7 bases from J, with 10 bases between. The length of the CDR3 is 13 residues. In germline, CDR1 is WNHNN, CDR2 SYGVQD (reference sequence). The CDR3 DNA reads as TGCGCCAGCAGTGCGGCGGGGAGTGAAAAACTGTTTTTT. This gives the protein CASSAAGSEKLFF.

The DNA of the CDR3 is TGTGCCAGCAGCCAAGAAAAGGGGTCTACGAACACCGGGGAGCTGTTTTTT. Amino acid sequence: CASSQEKGSTNTGELFF. The genes are TRBV4-2 and TRBJ2-2; tentatively, D is TRBD1 (5 bases). The CDR3 totals 17 residues. Deletions cut 0 bases from V and 0 bases from J, with 11 bases between. Per germline, CDR1 LGHNA and CDR2 YNFKEQ.

This chain uses TRBV7-9 with TRBJ1-5, with D possibly matching TRBD1 (5 bases). CDR3 size: 17 residues. Germline-derived CDR1 and CDR2 are SEHNR and FQNEAQ (reference sequence). V lost 5 bases and J 2 bases, leaving 19 bases between the germline ends. As DNA, the CDR3 is TGTGCCAGCAGCCGCTTTCTCCGGGGACTTGGCAATCAGCCCCAGCATTTT. This codes for CASSRFLRGLGNQPQHF.

This sequence joins TRBV7-9 and TRBJ1-2; 7 bases are shared with TRBD1. J gave up 7 bases and V 4 bases, and 12 bases lay outside the gene matches. The CDR3 has 15 amino acids. Germline V CDR1 and CDR2: SEHNR, FQNEAQ (reference sequence). The CDR3 DNA sequence: TGTGCCAGCAGCTCAAACAGGGGTTTTGATGCTGGCTACACCTTC. It is translated as CASSSNRGFDAGYTF.

This chain links TRBV29-1 with TRBJ2-6; D perhaps matches TRBD1 (6 bases). V dropped 7 bases and J dropped 0 bases, with 16 bases sitting between them. The V gene's germline CDR1 is SQVTM and CDR2 ANQGSEA. The CDR3 is made up of 16 amino acids. Here the CDR3 DNA reads TGCAGCGCCAGGACAGAAGCCCGCTCTGGGGCCAACGTCCTGACTTTC. Translated, it gives CSARTEARSGANVLTF.

The chain has TRBV4-2 and TRBJ1-4; 8 nucleotides match TRBD1. The CDR3 extends over 19 amino acids. Germline CDR1 and CDR2: LGHNA and YNFKEQ. V shed 0 bases, J shed 2 bases, and the junction held 11 bases outside the gene matches. The CDR3 loop reads CASSQDLTGVMRTNEKLFF. CDR3 nucleotide sequence: TGTGCCAGCAGCCAAGATTTGACAGGGGTAATGAGGACTAATGAAAAACTGTTTTTT.

The chain carries TRBV5-1 and TRBJ2-5; D perhaps matches TRBD2 (7 bases). CDR3 length: 14 amino acids. Germline lookup yields CDR1 SGHRS and CDR2 YFSETQ. The V end was cut by 4 bases, the J end by 5 bases, with 15 bases between. Here the CDR3 reads CASSPRGAGETQYF. The CDR3 nucleotides are TGCGCCAGCAGCCCACGGGGGGCAGGTGAGACCCAGTACTTC.

V and J are TRBV11-2 and TRBJ1-4; 8 nucleotides agree with TRBD1. There are 17 residues in the CDR3. V lost 4 bases and J lost 5; bases outside the gene matches: 12. Germline V gene sequence: CDR1 SGHAT, CDR2 FQNNGV. CDR3 DNA sequence: TGTGCCAGCAGCTCTATGGGGCCCCGACAGGGGAATGAAAAACTGTTTTTT. This sequence encodes CASSSMGPRQGNEKLFF.

The chain combines TRBV6-5 with TRBJ2-5; TRBD1 agrees at 9 bases. This CDR3 is 14 amino acids long. Germline trimming cut 5 bases from V and 5 bases from J; bases unmatched to any gene: 6. The V gene's germline CDR1 is MNHEY and CDR2 SVGAGI. The CDR3 nucleotides read TGTGCCAGCAGTCACGACAGGGGGAGGGAGACCCAGTACTTC. Its protein is CASSHDRGRETQYF.

The rearrangement links TRBV28 to TRBJ2-3, with a tentative D call TRBD2 (5 bases). This CDR3 comprises 14 residues. Germline assignment: CDR1 MDHEN and CDR2 SYDVKM. With 4 bases removed from V and 1 base from J, the gap between germline ends came to 9 bases. Here the CDR3 reads CASSSMRGTDTQYF. Written as DNA, the CDR3 is TGTGCCAGCAGTTCTATGCGGGGCACAGATACGCAGTATTTT. Using reference TRBV28 and TRBJ2-3 for the parts outside the CDR3, the full variable domain is DVKVTQSSRYLVKRTGEKVFLECVQDMDHENMFWYRQDPGLGLRLIYFSYDVKMKEKGDIPEGYSVSREKKERFSLILESASTNQTSMYLCASSSMRGTDTQYFGPGTRLTVL.

The rearrangement joins TRBV7-2 to TRBJ2-3, with 7 bases aligning to TRBD2. The trim removed 5 bases at V and 0 bases at J, leaving 5 bases unmatched. CDR3 length: 15 amino acids. The V gene's germline CDR1 is SGHTA and CDR2 FQGNSA. CDR3 amino acids: CASSNQAGSTDTQYF. CDR3 bases: TGTGCCAGCAGCAACCAAGCGGGGAGCACAGATACGCAGTATTTT. Drawing the rest from reference TRBV7-2 and TRBJ2-3, the complete variable domain is GAGVSQSPSNKVTEKGKDVELRCDPISGHTALYWYRQSLGQGLEFLIYFQGNSAPDKSGLPSDRFSAERTGGSVSTLTIQRTQQEDSAVYLCASSNQAGSTDTQYFGPGTRLTVL.

V and J are TRBV6-5 and TRBJ1-1, with D unclear. From germline, CDR1 is MNHEY and CDR2 SVGAGI. The length of the CDR3 is 14 residues. The ends were cut back, 7 bases at V and 0 bases at J, with 12 bases in the middle. The DNA for the CDR3 is TGTGCCAGCAAAGGAGCAAACATGAACACTGAAGCTTTCTTT. Translated: CASKGANMNTEAFF.

The J gene is TRBJ1-5, the V gene TRBV6-1; 7 bases are a match to TRBD1. The CDR3 contains 14 residues. V lost 6 bases and J lost 7; bases outside the gene matches: 9. Germline-derived CDR1 and CDR2 are MNHNS and SASEGT. CDR3: CASSATGQVQPQHF. DNA for the CDR3: TGTGCCAGCAGCGCGACCGGACAGGTCCAGCCCCAGCATTTT.

V gene TRBV5-1 combines with J gene TRBJ2-3, with TRBD2 identical over 13 bases. V dropped 4 bases and J dropped 5; count of bases not matched to a gene: 4. The length of the CDR3 is 15 residues. Germline lookup yields CDR1 SGHRS and CDR2 YFSETQ. The CDR3 sequence is CASSGRTSGGDTQYF. For the CDR3, the DNA is TGCGCCAGCAGCGGACGGACTAGCGGGGGAGATACGCAGTATTTT.

The chain carries TRBV29-1 and TRBJ1-1, with a tentative D call TRBD1 (5 bases). Looked up from germline, CDR1 is SQVTM and CDR2 is ANQGSEA. V dropped 4 bases and J dropped 4 bases, with 16 bases sitting between them. The CDR3 covers 14 residues. CDR3 sequence: CSVAGGREGTEAFF. The DNA for the CDR3 is TGCAGCGTTGCCGGGGGGAGGGAGGGCACTGAAGCTTTCTTT.

The J gene is TRBJ2-7, the V gene TRBV5-6; 11 nucleotides align to TRBD2. CDR1 and CDR2 (germline): SGHDT, YYEEEE. The CDR3 is made up of 14 amino acids. After removal of 5 bases from V and 1 base from J, the junction contained 2 bases not matched to a gene. DNA of the CDR3: TGTGCCAGCAGGGCTAGCGGGGGGTCCTACGAGCAGTACTTC. Amino acid sequence: CASRASGGSYEQYF.

The chain joins TRBV5-1 to TRBJ1-1; D is ambiguous. The CDR3 is 12 amino acids. Germline loops: CDR1 SGHRS, CDR2 YFSETQ. Trimming removed 2 bases at V and 1 base at J, with 3 bases between. CDR3: CASSFRNTEAFF. The CDR3, as DNA: TGCGCCAGCAGCTTCCGGAACACTGAAGCTTTCTTT.

The chain employs TRBV30 and TRBJ2-7; tentatively, D is TRBD1 (7 bases). V shed 7 bases and J shed 0 bases, with 16 bases lying between them. The CDR3 covers 14 residues. Germline CDR1 reads GTSNPN; CDR2 reads SVGIG (reference sequence). CDR3 sequence (DNA): TGTGCCTCGCCTGGAGGGGACAGCTCCTACGAGCAGTACTTC. Its protein product is CASPGGDSSYEQYF.

This chain joins TRBV1 and TRBJ1-4; the table's TRBD1 call for D was not verified on the DNA. TRBV1 counts as a pseudogene. The CDR3 is 21 amino acids. The CDR3 DNA reads as TGCACCAGCAGCCAAGATGGGGGGGACAGGGCTCAAGAATCAACTAATGAAAAACTGTTTTTT. Translated, it gives CTSSQDGGDRAQESTNEKLFF.

The chain joins TRBV5-1 to TRBJ2-1; 7 bases are shared with TRBD2. The CDR3 has 15 residues. The V gene end was trimmed by 4 bases and the J gene end by 3 bases; junction bases not matched to a gene: 7. Per germline, CDR1 SGHRS and CDR2 YFSETQ. CDR3 protein: CASSPGRGSYNEQFF. The CDR3 DNA sequence: TGCGCCAGCAGCCCGGGGCGGGGGAGCTACAATGAGCAGTTCTTC.

This chain links TRBV6-5 with TRBJ1-2; D unclear. This CDR3 has 15 residues. CDR1 MNHEY and CDR2 SVGAGI come from the germline V gene. Trimming took off 2 bases at V and 1 base at J, with 11 bases between the two ends. CDR3 sequence: CASSYGLLDNYGYTF. As DNA, the CDR3 is TGTGCCAGCAGTTACGGACTTCTTGATAACTATGGCTACACCTTC.

The J gene is TRBJ2-3, the V gene TRBV5-1, with D perhaps TRBD1 (6 bases). Germline CDR1 SGHRS, CDR2 YFSETQ. V was clipped by 7 bases and J by 6 bases, with 18 bases between them. The CDR3 length is 14 residues. The DNA of the CDR3 is TGCGCCAGCTTCCCGGCGGCCCAGGGGGATACGCAGTATTTT. As protein: CASFPAAQGDTQYF.